This T cell receptor (beta chain) was recorded in a study of cytomegalovirus exposure and HLA in healthy donors. For the study at large: From 150 million to 200 million T cells, an earlier analysis saw some 120 million unique TCR beta sequences. Regarding the study as a whole: The classifier, whose performance was assessed in both the original and validation cohorts, reportedly diagnosed cytomegalovirus status with high specificity and sensitivity. Indistinguishable V segments such as TRBV6-2 and TRBV6-3 were excluded.

In the case of this clone: The antigen is undetermined.

The ends were cut back, 7 bases at V and 7 bases at J, with 23 bases in the middle. The length of the CDR3 is 16 residues. Germline V gives CDR1 MGHRA, CDR2 YSYEKL. The primer mix had 60 Vbeta and 13 Jbeta primers. Only in-frame clones appear in the TCRdb table, and some are missing; sequencing was by immunoSEQ multiplex PCR. The profile covers over 90,000 clones, with roughly 85% appearing a single time and 2.6% taken by the ten largest. Donors consisted of healthy bone marrow donors. Sequencing was done on a sample of PBMCs. This sequence joins TRBV4-1 and TRBJ1-5; TRBD1 is a possible D gene (6 bases). This receptor was identified in a man in his forties in good health and CMV-seronegative. This CDR3 is CASKSGGDTGGQPQHF. CDR3 sequence (DNA): TGCGCCAGCAAATCGGGAGGGGACACGGGCGGGCAGCCCCAGCATTTT.